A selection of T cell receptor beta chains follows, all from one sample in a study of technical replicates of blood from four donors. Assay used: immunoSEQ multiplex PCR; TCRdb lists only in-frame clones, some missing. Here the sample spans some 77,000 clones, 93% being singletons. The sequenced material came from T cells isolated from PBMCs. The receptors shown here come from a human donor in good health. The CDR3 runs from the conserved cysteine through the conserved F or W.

CDR3: CASSINQGPGGEQYF; J: TRBJ2-7; V: TRBV7-9
CDR3: CASSLKRQGLRETQYF; J: TRBJ2-5; V: TRBV13
CDR3: CASSQSGLGIGEQYF; J: TRBJ2-7; V: TRBV5-4
CDR3: CASSLPYNEQFF; J: TRBJ2-1; V: TRBV5-4
CDR3: CAQTGQMNTEAFF; J: TRBJ1-1; V: TRBV10-3
CDR3: CSVGLHNEQFF; J: TRBJ2-1; V: TRBV29-1
CDR3: CASSLGGSNYGYTF; J: TRBJ1-2; V: TRBV5-6
CDR3: CSIKQGTNTEAFF; J: TRBJ1-1; V: TRBV29-1
CDR3: CASSLSGTGLVNTEAFF; J: TRBJ1-1; V: TRBV7-2
CDR3: CASSLTSGSYTDTQYF; J: TRBJ2-3; V: TRBV7-2
CDR3: CASSWGLAVLSTDTQYF; J: TRBJ2-3; V: TRBV5-4
CDR3: CASSLGEGGTDTQYF; J: TRBJ2-3; V: TRBV7-9
CDR3: CASSLHGQDTDTQYF; J: TRBJ2-3; V: TRBV7-9
CDR3: CASNTGVGDTQYF; J: TRBJ2-3; V: TRBV2
CDR3: CASSTETGLAFF; J: TRBJ1-1; V: TRBV5-1
CDR3: CASSAPGHGYTF; J: TRBJ1-2; V: TRBV13
CDR3: CASRPLAGISTDTQYF; J: TRBJ2-3; V: TRBV2
CDR3: CAVRVGWNTGELFF; J: TRBJ2-2; V: TRBV19
CDR3: CASSLGLDEQYF; J: TRBJ2-7; V: TRBV5-1
CDR3: CASHPLSTTNEKLFF; J: TRBJ1-4; V: TRBV19
CDR3: CASSLKGLAGTSSYEQYF; J: TRBJ2-7; V: TRBV7-9
CDR3: CASSHSPRADEQFF; J: TRBJ2-1; V: TRBV11-3
CDR3: CASSLEVPAGNTIYF; J: TRBJ1-3; V: TRBV7-2
CDR3: CASSLAGFGNTIYF; J: TRBJ1-3; V: TRBV11-2
CDR3: CASSVTGGDTEAFF; J: TRBJ1-1; V: TRBV9
CDR3: CATSRLLAPSTDTQYF; J: TRBJ2-3; V: TRBV15
CDR3: CASSLAGGGTDTQYF; J: TRBJ2-3; V: TRBV6-5
CDR3: CASSQSGLAGGNNEQYF; J: TRBJ2-7; V: TRBV4-1
CDR3: CASSLDAGLATQYF; J: TRBJ2-5; V: TRBV5-4
CDR3: CASSLQGPHTEAFF; J: TRBJ1-1; V: TRBV5-6
CDR3: CASSYRAGTGVYEQYF; J: TRBJ2-7; V: TRBV11-3
CDR3: CASSALTGTGESYEQYF; J: TRBJ2-7; V: TRBV13
CDR3: CAWDGPGGRTDTQYF; J: TRBJ2-3; V: TRBV30
CDR3: CASSRGDRTSYEQYF; J: TRBJ2-7; V: TRBV5-1
CDR3: CASSERLALIYEQYF; J: TRBJ2-7; V: TRBV2
CDR3: CASSLEGGHQPQHF; J: TRBJ1-5; V: TRBV7-2
CDR3: CASSLLGNYNEQFF; J: TRBJ2-1; V: TRBV7-8